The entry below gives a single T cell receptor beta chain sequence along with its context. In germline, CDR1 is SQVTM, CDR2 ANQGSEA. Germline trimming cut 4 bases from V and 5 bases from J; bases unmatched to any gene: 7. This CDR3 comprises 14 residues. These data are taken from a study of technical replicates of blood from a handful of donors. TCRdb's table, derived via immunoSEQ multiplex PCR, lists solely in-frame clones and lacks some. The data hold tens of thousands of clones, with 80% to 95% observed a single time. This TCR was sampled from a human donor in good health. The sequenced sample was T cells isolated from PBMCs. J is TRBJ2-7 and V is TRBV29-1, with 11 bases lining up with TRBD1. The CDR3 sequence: CSVARTGGRDEQYF. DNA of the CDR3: TGCAGCGTTGCCCGGACAGGGGGCAGGGACGAGCAGTACTTC.